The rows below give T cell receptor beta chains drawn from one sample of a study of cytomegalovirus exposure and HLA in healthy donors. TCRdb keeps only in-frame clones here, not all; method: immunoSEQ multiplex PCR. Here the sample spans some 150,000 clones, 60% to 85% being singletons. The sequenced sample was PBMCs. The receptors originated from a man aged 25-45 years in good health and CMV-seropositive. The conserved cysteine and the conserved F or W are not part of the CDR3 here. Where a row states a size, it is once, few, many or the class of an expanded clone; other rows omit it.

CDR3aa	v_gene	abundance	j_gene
ASSAQTGQGVEKLF	TRBV25-1	NA	TRBJ1-4
ASSLEGQGLYEQF	TRBV5-1	few	TRBJ2-1
ASSQAGTHGYT	TRBV4-1	NA	TRBJ1-2
ASSSAVDPTDTQY	TRBV7-6	NA	TRBJ2-3
ASSAHTTQGSYEQY	TRBV6-1	NA	TRBJ2-7
ASSIDPPGYTDTQY	TRBV19	NA	TRBJ2-3
ASSPEGQGAVYEQY	TRBV19	NA	TRBJ2-7
ASSFGPGGRTKQSSYEQY	TRBV5-1	NA	TRBJ2-7
AISFGTDTQY	TRBV10-3	once	TRBJ2-3
AWSVLGATEAF	TRBV30	few	TRBJ1-1
ASSLDRNTEAF	TRBV10-1	few	TRBJ1-1
ASTSDRAHQSPLH	TRBV5-1	NA	TRBJ1-6
ASSIGHQETQY	TRBV7-9	NA	TRBJ2-5
ASRPGTSVYEQY	TRBV5-4	few	TRBJ2-7
ASSVSKQRGGPGVLDTQY	TRBV9	NA	TRBJ2-3
ASSLEGWRSSGANVLT	TRBV5-1	few	TRBJ2-6
ASSYGDAGGGDEQF	TRBV5-1	NA	TRBJ2-1
ASSLRQGYGYT	TRBV27	once	TRBJ1-2
ASSTLRDLGNIQY	TRBV27	few	TRBJ2-4
ASSPGTSGGPTDTQY	TRBV5-1	NA	TRBJ2-3
ASSLSRLAYEQF	TRBV27	NA	TRBJ2-1
ASSATGAGANVLT	TRBV9	few	TRBJ2-6
ASSRTRAVRANTGELF	TRBV5-8	NA	TRBJ2-2
ASSIGSGGAGYNEQF	TRBV19	NA	TRBJ2-1
ASSFVYKDRAYGYT	TRBV7-3	few	TRBJ1-2
ASLLGASTDTQY	TRBV2	NA	TRBJ2-3